This paragraph reports one T cell receptor beta chain. These data belong to a study of T cells in Graves' hyperthyroidism and ophthalmopathy. A patient was excluded if there was uncontrolled infection, other autoimmune disease, pregnancy or lactation. From less than 13 ml of fresh peripheral blood, PBMCs were isolated. From RNA transcripts, TCR beta CDR3 regions were amplified. The HTBI primer set served for first-round RT-PCR of the TCR CDR3. From the multiplex PCR reads, TCRdb called clonotypes with MiXCR, one entry per CDR3 protein. This sample has some 420,000 distinct CDR3 sequences, with roughly 13% found just once. CDR1 is DFQATT and CDR2 is SNEGSKA in the germline V gene (reference sequence). V was pared by 6 bases and J by 1 base, with 3 bases of the junction left unmatched. The CDR3 has 12 amino acids.

Input material: blood. The V call is TRBV20-1, the J call TRBJ2-7; 7 bases agree with TRBD1. This TCR was sampled from a woman aged 18-29 years with Graves' hyperthyroidism. The CDR3 DNA follows: TGCAGTGCCCCGGGACAGTCCTACGAGCAGTACTTC. It yields the protein CSAPGQSYEQYF.